The 24 T cell receptor beta chains below come from one sample, sequenced in a study of blood T cells in healthy people across ages. Primers used in a second PCR of roughly 7 to 12 cycles were a sample-barcoded 5' primer and a J-beta primer mix. TCRdb recomputed calls from the 5' RACE reads with MiXCR, one row per CDR3 protein. Here the sample spans about 1.5 million distinct CDR3 sequences, roughly 43% being singletons. The sequenced material came from blood. Receptor source: a woman between 18 and 30 years old in good health.

This clonotype was seen a handful of times. This chain joins TRBV24-1 and TRBJ1-5, with D perhaps matching TRBD1 (6 bases). The germline V gene encodes CDR1 KGHDR and CDR2 SFDVKD. The V and J ends lost 3 bases and 1 base respectively, with 12 bases between them. The CDR3 contains 16 residues. CDR3: CATSDHQGLSNQPQHF. The CDR3 DNA follows: TGTGCCACCAGTGATCACCAGGGGCTAAGCAATCAGCCCCAGCATTTT.

This clonotype was observed a handful of times. This chain uses TRBV7-9 with TRBJ1-1; D unresolved. The V gene lost 7 bases and the J gene lost 3 bases, with 12 bases spanning the gap. The germline V gene has CDR1 SEHNR and CDR2 FQNEAQ (reference sequence). This CDR3 is 13 amino acids long. CDR3 sequence reads: CASIGDFDTEAFF. CDR3 sequence (DNA): TGTGCCAGCATCGGGGATTTTGACACTGAAGCTTTCTTT. Complete variable domain (other parts from reference TRBV7-9 and TRBJ1-1): DTGVSQNPRHKITKRGQNVTFRCDPISEHNRLYWYRQTLGQGPEFLTYFQNEAQLEKSRLLSDRFSAERPKGSFSTLEIQRTEQGDSAMYLCASIGDFDTEAFFGQGTRLTVV.

This clonotype was picked up a small number of times. The chain employs TRBV4-1 and TRBJ2-7; 8 bases fit TRBD1. The CDR3 is 15 amino acids. V was pared by 1 base and J by 1 base, with 3 bases of the junction left unmatched. The V gene's germline CDR1 is MGHRA and CDR2 YSYEKL. CDR3 sequence reads: CASSQGQGPSYEQYF. CDR3 DNA: TGCGCCAGCAGCCAAGGACAGGGGCCATCCTACGAGCAGTACTTC.

This chain connects TRBV20-1 to TRBJ1-1; weak D call: TRBD1 (5 bases). Trimming left V 6 bases short and J 4 bases short, with 15 bases between. Looked up from germline, CDR1 is DFQATT and CDR2 is SNEGSKA (reference sequence). CDR3 length: 13 residues. As DNA, the CDR3 is TGCAGTGCAGCTTATGGGGGTTTCACTGAAGCTTTCTTT. This gives the protein CSAAYGGFTEAFF.

This chain connects TRBV3-1 to TRBJ2-3, with D unresolved. Germline V gives CDR1 LGHDT, CDR2 YNNKEL (reference sequence). The CDR3 runs 13 residues. The ends were cut back, 5 bases at V and 6 bases at J, with 12 bases in the middle. The DNA for the CDR3 is TGTGCCAGCAGCTCTCAGTACGCGGATACGCAGTATTTT. Translation: CASSSQYADTQYF.

The CDR3 coding sequence is TGCGCCAGCAGCCAGAGGGAGCGGGGGGGCTACAATGAGCAGTTCTTC. As protein: CASSQRERGGYNEQFF. The chain couples TRBV4-3 to TRBJ2-1, with 10 bases aligning to TRBD2. The CDR3 runs 16 residues. V lost 3 bases and J lost 3; bases outside the gene matches: 5. Germline CDR1 LGHNA, CDR2 YSLEER.

The chain has TRBV7-2 and TRBJ1-1; D is unclear. The germline V gene encodes CDR1 SGHTA and CDR2 FQGNSA. The CDR3 totals 13 residues. Between the trimmed V and J ends, which lost 7 bases and 2 bases, there was a span of 11 bases. CDR3 amino acids: CASTLNTNTEAFF. CDR3 DNA sequence: TGTGCCAGCACCCTGAACACAAACACTGAAGCTTTCTTT.

The table lists this clonotype with a few counts. The chain has TRBV10-3 and TRBJ2-1, with 13 bases matching TRBD2. Germline trimming cut 8 bases from V and 3 bases from J; bases unmatched to any gene: 1. Germline assignment: CDR1 ENHRY and CDR2 SYGVKD. CDR3 length: 14 residues. CDR3 amino acids: CAIGLAGVYNEQFF. The CDR3 DNA reads as TGTGCCATCGGACTAGCGGGGGTCTACAATGAGCAGTTCTTC.

As for this clonotype: Relative to the germline gene, one junction end is altered; a read error may explain this. CDR3 coding DNA: TGTGCCAGCAGTTTGGGCAGGGGCCTCAGGGAGCGGTACTTC. Translated: CASSLGRGLRERYF. The chain links TRBV12-3 or TRBV12-4 to TRBJ2-7; possibly TRBD1 for D (6 bases). The CDR3 is 14 amino acids.

The chain uses TRBV6-5 and TRBJ2-4, with 8 bases aligning to TRBD1. The J call may be wrong; the DNA end is better matched by TRBJ2-7. Germline V CDR1 and CDR2: MNHEY, SVGAGI. The CDR3 is 14 residues long. CDR3 in DNA: TGTGCCAGCAGTTACTTTACAGGGGGCTACGAGCAGTACTTC. It translates to CASSYFTGGYEQYF.

V usage is TRBV4-2 and J usage is TRBJ2-6; D is perhaps TRBD1 (6 bases). V lost 2 bases to trimming and J lost 0 bases, with 14 bases between them. The germline V gene has CDR1 LGHNA and CDR2 YNFKEQ. There are 18 residues in the CDR3. DNA for the CDR3: TGTGCCAGCAGCCAAATTAACAGGGCCCGCTCTGGGGCCAACGTCCTGACTTTC. This translates into CASSQINRARSGANVLTF.

This clonotype has a handful of counts. V is TRBV6-2 or TRBV6-3 and J is TRBJ1-1; D remains ambiguous. CDR1 and CDR2 (germline): MNHEY, SVGEGT. Between the trimmed V and J ends, which lost 6 bases and 7 bases, there was a span of 12 bases. The CDR3 length is 12 residues. CDR3 bases: TGTGCCAGCAGCCCTCGGGTGAATGAAGCTTTCTTT. It specifies CASSPRVNEAFF.

This clonotype was seen repeatedly, ten times or more. This chain connects TRBV7-9 to TRBJ1-1; 8 bases line up with TRBD1. Unmatched junction bases numbered 2, after V lost 6 bases and J lost 5 bases. The germline V gene encodes CDR1 SEHNR and CDR2 FQNEAQ (reference sequence). CDR3 length equals 12 residues. The DNA of the CDR3 is TGTGCCAGCAGTAGACAGGGGACTGAAGCTTTCTTT. Translating gives CASSRQGTEAFF.

This clonotype was seen only a few times. The CDR3: CASSYSPGTVGYTF. The CDR3 bases are TGTGCCAGCAGCTATAGCCCCGGGACAGTTGGCTACACCTTC. The chain couples TRBV27 to TRBJ1-2, with 7 positions matching TRBD1. CDR3 size: 14 residues. Germline CDR1 reads MNHEY; CDR2 reads SMNVEV (reference sequence). V dropped 6 bases and J dropped 7; count of bases not matched to a gene: 11.

Worth noting for this clonotype: A junction boundary mismatches the germline segment, possibly from a read error. The genes are TRBV10-3 and TRBJ1-1, with D uncertain. The germline V gene encodes CDR1 ENHRY and CDR2 SYGVKD. This CDR3 region has 15 residues. For the CDR3, the DNA is TGTGCCATCCGGGAGAGTGAGCGCTTGAACCCTGAAGCTTTCTTT. It translates to CAIRESERLNPEAFF.

In regard to this clonotype: At one boundary the junction diverges from the germline segment, which might be a read error. The genes are TRBV2 and TRBJ2-5; 10 nucleotides align to TRBD2. CDR1 is SNHLY, CDR2 FYNNEI, per germline. The CDR3 spans 15 residues. As DNA, the CDR3 is TGTGCCAGCACTGAAATAGCACTAGCGGGGGAGACCCAGTACTTC. It is translated as CASTEIALAGETQYF. Combining the CDR3 with reference TRBV2 and TRBJ2-5 gives the whole variable domain EPEVTQTPSHQVTQMGQEVILRCVPISNHLYFYWYRQILGQKVEFLVSFYNNEISEKSEIFDDQFSVERPDGSNFTLKIRSTKLEDSAMYFCASTEIALAGETQYFGPGTRLLVL.

The chain is built from TRBV5-4 and TRBJ2-3, with D tentatively TRBD2 (5 bases). The CDR3 runs to 16 residues. The germline V and J ends were trimmed by 4 bases and 1 base, with 16 bases remaining between them. Germline lookup yields CDR1 SGHNT and CDR2 YYREEE (reference sequence). CDR3 in DNA: TGTGCCAGCAGCGTGGACTTGGTCCTTGGCACAGATACGCAGTATTTT. Residues: CASSVDLVLGTDTQYF.

The J gene is TRBJ1-2, the V gene TRBV29-1; D unresolved. Looked up from germline, CDR1 is SQVTM and CDR2 is ANQGSEA. V was pared by 4 bases and J by 1 base, with 10 bases between. The CDR3 extends over 13 amino acids. In nucleotides, the CDR3 is TGCAGCGTTGTTCCGACCGATAACTATGGCTACACCTTC. The encoded protein is CSVVPTDNYGYTF.

In nucleotides, the CDR3 is TGTGCCAGCAGGAAGGGCGCCCTTAGCGAGCAGTACTTC. It is translated as CASRKGALSEQYF. V and J are TRBV12-3 or TRBV12-4 and TRBJ2-5; D gene ambiguous. The end of the DNA fits TRBJ2-7 better, so the J call may be wrong. The CDR3 has 13 amino acids.

The chain carries TRBV5-1 and TRBJ2-1; 10 bases are a match to TRBD2. Germline lookup yields CDR1 SGHRS and CDR2 YFSETQ. The CDR3 extends over 15 amino acids. Trimming took 0 bases from V and 14 from J; bases not matched to a gene: 11. CDR3 nucleotide sequence: TGCGCCAGCAGCTTGGTCCCTAGCGGGGGCCGTGTGGAGTTCTTC. Its translation: CASSLVPSGGRVEFF.

The V call is TRBV28, the J call TRBJ2-4; 7 nucleotides match TRBD1. With the DNA end fitting TRBJ2-7 better, the J assignment may be wrong. CDR3 length: 16 residues. CDR1 is MDHEN and CDR2 is SYDVKM in the germline V gene. The CDR3 is CASTRGTEGAFYEQYF. The CDR3 region has the DNA TGTGCCAGCACTCGTGGGACAGAGGGAGCCTTCTACGAGCAGTACTTC.

This clonotype was counted only a few times. The chain employs TRBV7-9 and TRBJ1-5, with TRBD1 matching 7 bases. The CDR3 covers 15 residues. Trimming took 4 bases from V and 5 from J; bases not matched to a gene: 8. Per the germline V gene, CDR1 is SEHNR and CDR2 is FQNEAQ (reference sequence). The CDR3 region is CASSSPGGWDQPQHF. In nucleotides, the CDR3 is TGTGCCAGCAGCTCGCCAGGGGGGTGGGATCAGCCCCAGCATTTT.

This clonotype appeared a few times. The chain has TRBV15 and TRBJ2-3; no clear D. The length of the CDR3 is 16 residues. The ends were cut back, 5 bases at V and 0 bases at J, with 15 bases in the middle. From germline, CDR1 is LNHNV and CDR2 YYDKDF (reference sequence). CDR3 in DNA: TGTGCCACCAGCCTTGGGCGACAACCCAGCACAGATACGCAGTATTTT. Residues: CATSLGRQPSTDTQYF.

The chain links TRBV2 to TRBJ2-1; D is possibly TRBD1 (5 bases). Germline assignment: CDR1 SNHLY and CDR2 FYNNEI. The CDR3 contains 14 residues. In nucleotides, the CDR3 is TGTGCTGTCAAACCGCAGCAGGGCCTCCATGAGCAGTTCTTC. Translating gives CAVKPQQGLHEQFF. The full variable domain, in which reference TRBV2 and TRBJ2-1 provide the parts outside the CDR3, is EPEVTQTPSHQVTQMGQEVILRCVPISNHLYFYWYRQILGQKVEFLVSFYNNEISEKSEIFDDQFSVERPDGSNFTLKIRSTKLEDSAMYFCAVKPQQGLHEQFFGPGTRLTVL.